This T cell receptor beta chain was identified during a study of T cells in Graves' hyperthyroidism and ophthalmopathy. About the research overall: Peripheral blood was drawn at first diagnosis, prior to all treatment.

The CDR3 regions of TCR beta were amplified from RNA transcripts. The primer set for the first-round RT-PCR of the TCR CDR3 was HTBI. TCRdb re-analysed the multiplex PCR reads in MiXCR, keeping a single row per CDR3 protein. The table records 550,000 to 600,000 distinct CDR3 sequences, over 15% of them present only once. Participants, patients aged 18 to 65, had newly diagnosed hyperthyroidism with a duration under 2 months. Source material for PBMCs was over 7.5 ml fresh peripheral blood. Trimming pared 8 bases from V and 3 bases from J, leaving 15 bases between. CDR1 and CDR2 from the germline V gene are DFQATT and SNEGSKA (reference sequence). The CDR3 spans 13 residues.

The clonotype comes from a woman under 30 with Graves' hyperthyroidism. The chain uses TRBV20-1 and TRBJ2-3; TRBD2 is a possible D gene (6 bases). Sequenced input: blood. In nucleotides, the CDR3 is TGCAGTATGAGACTAGATTATACAGATACGCAGTATTTT. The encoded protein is CSMRLDYTDTQYF.